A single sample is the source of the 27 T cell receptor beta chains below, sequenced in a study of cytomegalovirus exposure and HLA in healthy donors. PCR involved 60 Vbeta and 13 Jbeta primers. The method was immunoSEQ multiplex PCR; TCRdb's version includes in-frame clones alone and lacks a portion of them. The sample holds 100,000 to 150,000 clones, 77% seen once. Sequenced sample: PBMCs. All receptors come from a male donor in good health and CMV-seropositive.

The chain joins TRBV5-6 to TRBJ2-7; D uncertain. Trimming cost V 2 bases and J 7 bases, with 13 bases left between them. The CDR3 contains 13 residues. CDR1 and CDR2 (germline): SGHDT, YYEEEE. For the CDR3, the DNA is TGTGCCAGCAGCTTTCAGAGTACGAGGGAGCAGTACTTC. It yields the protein CASSFQSTREQYF.

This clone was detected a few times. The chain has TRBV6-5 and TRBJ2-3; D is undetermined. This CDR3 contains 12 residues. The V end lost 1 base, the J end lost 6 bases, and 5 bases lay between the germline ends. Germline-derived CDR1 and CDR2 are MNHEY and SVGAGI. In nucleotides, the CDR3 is TGTGCCAGCAGTTACTACGGGGATACGCAGTATTTT. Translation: CASSYYGDTQYF.

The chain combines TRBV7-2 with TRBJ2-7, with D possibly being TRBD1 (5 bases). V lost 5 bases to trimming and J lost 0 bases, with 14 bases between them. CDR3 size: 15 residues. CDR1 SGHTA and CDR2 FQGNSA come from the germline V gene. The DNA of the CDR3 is TGTGCCAGCAGCCCCGGACACGCGAGCTCCTACGAGCAGTACTTC. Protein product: CASSPGHASSYEQYF.

The DNA of the CDR3 is TGTGCCAGCAGCAGAGCGGGAGCCTCGAGCTCCTACGAGCAGTACTTC. Its protein is CASSRAGASSSYEQYF. The rearrangement joins TRBV7-2 to TRBJ2-5, with 8 bases aligning to TRBD2. The DNA matches TRBJ2-7 better at its end, which makes the J call doubtful. The CDR3 runs to 16 residues. Germline V gene data show CDR1 as SGHTA and CDR2 as FQGNSA.

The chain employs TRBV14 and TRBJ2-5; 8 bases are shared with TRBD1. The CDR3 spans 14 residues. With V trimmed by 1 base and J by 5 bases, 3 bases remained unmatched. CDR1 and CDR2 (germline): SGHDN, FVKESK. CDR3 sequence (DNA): TGTGCCAGCAGCCAAGGGACAGGGTGGGAGACCCAGTACTTC. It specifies CASSQGTGWETQYF.

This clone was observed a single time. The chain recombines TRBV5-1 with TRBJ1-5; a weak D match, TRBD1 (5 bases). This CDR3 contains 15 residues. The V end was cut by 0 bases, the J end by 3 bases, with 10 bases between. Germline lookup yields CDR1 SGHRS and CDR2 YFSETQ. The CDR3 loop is CASSLGGEINQPQHF. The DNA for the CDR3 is TGCGCCAGCAGCTTGGGGGGGGAGATCAATCAGCCCCAGCATTTT.

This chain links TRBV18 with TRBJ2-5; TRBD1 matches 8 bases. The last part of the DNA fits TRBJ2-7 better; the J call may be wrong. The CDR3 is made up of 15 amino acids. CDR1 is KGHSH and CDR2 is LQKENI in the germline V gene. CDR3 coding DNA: TGTGCCAGCTCACCACCGGGACAGGCAATCTACGAGCAGTACTTC. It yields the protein CASSPPGQAIYEQYF.

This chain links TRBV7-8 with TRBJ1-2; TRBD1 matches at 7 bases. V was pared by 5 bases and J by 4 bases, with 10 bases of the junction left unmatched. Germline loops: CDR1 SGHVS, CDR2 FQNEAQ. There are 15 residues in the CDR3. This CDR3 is CASSTGQPQSYGYTF. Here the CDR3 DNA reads TGTGCCAGCAGCACGGGACAGCCTCAGAGCTATGGCTACACCTTC.

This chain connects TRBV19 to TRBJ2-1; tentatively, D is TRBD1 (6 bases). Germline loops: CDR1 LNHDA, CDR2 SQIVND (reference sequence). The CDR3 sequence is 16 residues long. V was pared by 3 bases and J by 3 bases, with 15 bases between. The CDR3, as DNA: TGTGCCAGTAGTATCCCCGAGACAGGAAACTACAATGAGCAGTTCTTC. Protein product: CASSIPETGNYNEQFF.

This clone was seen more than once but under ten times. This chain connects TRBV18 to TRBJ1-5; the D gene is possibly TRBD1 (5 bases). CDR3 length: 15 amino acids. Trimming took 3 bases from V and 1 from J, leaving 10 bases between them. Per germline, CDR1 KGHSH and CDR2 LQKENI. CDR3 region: CASSPSGISNQPQHF. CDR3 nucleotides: TGTGCCAGCTCACCCTCAGGGATAAGCAATCAGCCCCAGCATTTT.

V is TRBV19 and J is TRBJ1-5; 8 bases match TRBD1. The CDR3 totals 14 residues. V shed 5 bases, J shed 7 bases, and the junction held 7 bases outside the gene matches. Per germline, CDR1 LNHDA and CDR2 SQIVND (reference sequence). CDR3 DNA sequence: TGTGCCAGTAGTCTCAGGGGGCTTGGACAGCCCCAGCATTTT. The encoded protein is CASSLRGLGQPQHF.

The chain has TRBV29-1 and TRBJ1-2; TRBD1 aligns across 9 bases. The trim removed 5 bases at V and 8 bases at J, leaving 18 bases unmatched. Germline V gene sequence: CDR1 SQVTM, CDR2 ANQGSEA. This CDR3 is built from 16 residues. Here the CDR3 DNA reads TGCAGCGTTATTCGGGGCCTTACAGGGGGCCTGGGAGGCTACACCTTC. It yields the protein CSVIRGLTGGLGGYTF.

The CDR3 DNA reads TGTGCCAGCAGACAGGGGCCTAACTATGGCTACACCTTC. It yields the protein CASRQGPNYGYTF. V gene TRBV28 combines with J gene TRBJ1-2; 7 bases map to TRBD1. V was clipped by 6 bases and J by 0 bases; unmatched bases: 1. The CDR3 is made up of 13 amino acids. Germline assignment: CDR1 MDHEN and CDR2 SYDVKM.

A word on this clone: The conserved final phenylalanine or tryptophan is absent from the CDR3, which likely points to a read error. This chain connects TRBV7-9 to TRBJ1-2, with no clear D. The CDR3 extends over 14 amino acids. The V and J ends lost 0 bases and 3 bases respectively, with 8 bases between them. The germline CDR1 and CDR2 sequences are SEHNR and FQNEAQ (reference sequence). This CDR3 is CASSLARGYYGYTS. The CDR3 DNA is TGTGCCAGCAGCTTAGCGCGTGGGTACTATGGCTACACCTCC.

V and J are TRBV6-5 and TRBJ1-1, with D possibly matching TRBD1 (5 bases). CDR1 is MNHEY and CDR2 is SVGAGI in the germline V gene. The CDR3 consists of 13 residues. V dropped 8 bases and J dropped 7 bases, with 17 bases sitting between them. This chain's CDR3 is CASHPTARVEAFF. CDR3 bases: TGTGCCAGCCATCCGACAGCCCGCGTTGAAGCTTTCTTT.

CDR3 residues: CAWDRQGARYEQYF. In DNA form, the CDR3 reads TGTGCCTGGGACAGACAGGGGGCAAGATACGAGCAGTACTTC. The V and J genes are TRBV30 and TRBJ2-7, with 10 bases fitting TRBD1. CDR1 GTSNPN and CDR2 SVGIG come from the germline V gene (reference sequence). Unmatched junction bases numbered 8, after V lost 5 bases and J lost 4 bases. This CDR3 has 14 residues.

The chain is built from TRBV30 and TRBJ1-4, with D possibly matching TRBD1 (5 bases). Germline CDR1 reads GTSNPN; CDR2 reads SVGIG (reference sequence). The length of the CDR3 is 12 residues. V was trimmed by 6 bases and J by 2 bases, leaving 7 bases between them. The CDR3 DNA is TGTGCCTGCAGGGTCACTAATGAAAAACTGTTTTTT. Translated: CACRVTNEKLFF.

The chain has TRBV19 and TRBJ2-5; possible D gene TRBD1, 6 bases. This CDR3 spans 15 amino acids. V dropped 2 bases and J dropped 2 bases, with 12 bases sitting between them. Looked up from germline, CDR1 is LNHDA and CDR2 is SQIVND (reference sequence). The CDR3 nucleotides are TGTGCCAGTAGTATATCGGCGACAGGACAAGAGACCCAGTACTTC. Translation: CASSISATGQETQYF.

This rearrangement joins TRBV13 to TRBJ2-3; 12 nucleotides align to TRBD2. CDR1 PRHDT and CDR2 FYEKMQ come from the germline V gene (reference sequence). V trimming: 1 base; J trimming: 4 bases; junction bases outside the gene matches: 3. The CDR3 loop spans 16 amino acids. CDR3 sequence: CASSLVTSGSADTQYF. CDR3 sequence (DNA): TGTGCCAGCAGCTTAGTGACTAGCGGGAGCGCAGATACGCAGTATTTT.

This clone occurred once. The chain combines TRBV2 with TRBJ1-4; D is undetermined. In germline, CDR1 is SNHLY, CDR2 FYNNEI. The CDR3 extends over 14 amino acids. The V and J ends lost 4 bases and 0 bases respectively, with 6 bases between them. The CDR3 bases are TGTGCCAGCAGTGCTAGAACAACTAATGAAAAACTGTTTTTT. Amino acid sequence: CASSARTTNEKLFF.

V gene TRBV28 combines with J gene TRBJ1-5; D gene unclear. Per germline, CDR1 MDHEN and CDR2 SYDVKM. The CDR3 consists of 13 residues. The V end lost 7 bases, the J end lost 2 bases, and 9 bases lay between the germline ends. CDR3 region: CASKLMGNQPQHF. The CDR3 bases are TGTGCCAGCAAGCTCATGGGCAATCAGCCCCAGCATTTT.

DNA for the CDR3: TGCAGCGGTAACAGGGCCATGAACACTGAAGCTTTCTTT. Residues: CSGNRAMNTEAFF. The rearrangement joins TRBV29-1 to TRBJ1-1; tentative D call: TRBD1 (6 bases). The V gene's germline CDR1 is SQVTM and CDR2 ANQGSEA. The V and J ends lost 7 bases and 0 bases respectively, with 12 bases between them. The CDR3 totals 13 residues.

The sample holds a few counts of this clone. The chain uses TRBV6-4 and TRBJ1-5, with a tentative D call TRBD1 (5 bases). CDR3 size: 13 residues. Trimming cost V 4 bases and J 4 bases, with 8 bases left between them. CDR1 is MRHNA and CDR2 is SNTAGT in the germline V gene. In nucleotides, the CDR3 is TGTGCCAGCAGTGTAGGGGAAAATCAGCCCCAGCATTTT. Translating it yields CASSVGENQPQHF.

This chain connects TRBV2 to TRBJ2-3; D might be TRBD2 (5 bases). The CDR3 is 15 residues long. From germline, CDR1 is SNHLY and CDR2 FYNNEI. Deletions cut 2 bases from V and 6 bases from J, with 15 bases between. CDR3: CASSERGPIQDTQYF. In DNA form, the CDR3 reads TGTGCCAGCAGTGAAAGAGGGCCGATACAGGATACGCAGTATTTT.

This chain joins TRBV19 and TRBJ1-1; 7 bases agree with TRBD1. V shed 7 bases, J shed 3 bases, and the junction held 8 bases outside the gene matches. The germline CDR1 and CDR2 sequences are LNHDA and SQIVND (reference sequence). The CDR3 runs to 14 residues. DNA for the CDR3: TGTGCCAGTACCCCGACAGGGTTTGACACTGAAGCTTTCTTT. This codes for CASTPTGFDTEAFF.

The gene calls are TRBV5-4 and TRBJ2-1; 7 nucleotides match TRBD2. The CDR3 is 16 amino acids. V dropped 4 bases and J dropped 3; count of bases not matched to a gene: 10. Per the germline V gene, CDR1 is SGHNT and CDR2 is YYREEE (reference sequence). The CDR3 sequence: CASSVLAVRGYNEQFF. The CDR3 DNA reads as TGTGCCAGCAGCGTCCTAGCGGTTAGAGGCTACAATGAGCAGTTCTTC.

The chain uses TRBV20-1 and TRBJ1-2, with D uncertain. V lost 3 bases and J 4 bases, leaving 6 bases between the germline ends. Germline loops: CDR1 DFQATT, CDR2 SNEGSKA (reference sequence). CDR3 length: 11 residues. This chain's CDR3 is CSASSLYGYTF. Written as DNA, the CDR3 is TGCAGTGCTAGTTCTCTCTATGGCTACACCTTC.